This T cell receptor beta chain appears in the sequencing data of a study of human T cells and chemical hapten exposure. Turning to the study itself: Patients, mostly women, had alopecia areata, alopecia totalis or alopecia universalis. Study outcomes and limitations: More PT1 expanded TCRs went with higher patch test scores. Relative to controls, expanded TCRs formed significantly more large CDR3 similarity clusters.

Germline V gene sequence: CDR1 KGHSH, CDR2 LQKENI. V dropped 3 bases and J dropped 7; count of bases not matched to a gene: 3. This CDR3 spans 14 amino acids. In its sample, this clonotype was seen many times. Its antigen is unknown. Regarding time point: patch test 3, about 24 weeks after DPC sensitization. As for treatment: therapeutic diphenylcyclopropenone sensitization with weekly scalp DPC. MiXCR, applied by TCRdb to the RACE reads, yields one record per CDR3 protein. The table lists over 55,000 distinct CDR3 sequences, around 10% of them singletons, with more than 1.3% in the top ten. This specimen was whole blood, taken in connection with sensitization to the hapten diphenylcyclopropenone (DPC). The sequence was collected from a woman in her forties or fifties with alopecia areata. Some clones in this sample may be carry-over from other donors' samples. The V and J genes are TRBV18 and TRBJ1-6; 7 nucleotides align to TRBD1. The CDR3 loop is CASSPQGGNSPLHF. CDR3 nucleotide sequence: TGTGCCAGCTCACCCCAGGGGGGGAATTCACCCCTCCACTTT.